Sequencing of this TCR beta chain was carried out in a study of cytomegalovirus exposure and HLA in healthy donors. Study-wide context: Early on, a data release was issued that held about 85 million unique TCRs from HLA-typed donors. Findings of the study overall: Exclusion as indistinguishable affected some V segments, including TRBV6-2 and TRBV6-3.

Points on this clone: Its target is unknown.

The PCR contained 60 Vbeta and 13 Jbeta primers. Profiled with immunoSEQ multiplex PCR; TCRdb holds only in-frame clones, not every one. The sample lists about 87,000 clones, 7.6% occurring once. In germline, CDR1 is SGHDT, CDR2 YYEEEE. J was trimmed by 2 bases and V by 4 bases; bases with no gene match: 5. The CDR3 totals 15 residues. The clonotype comes from a man between 50 and 59 years old in good health and CMV-seronegative. This chain links TRBV5-6 with TRBJ2-3, with 9 bases lining up with TRBD2. The specimen sequenced was PBMCs. CDR3 loop: CASSPLAGDTDTQYF. Here the CDR3 DNA reads TGTGCCAGCAGCCCGTTAGCGGGGGACACAGATACGCAGTATTTT.